This T cell receptor (beta chain) was sequenced in a study of CD8 T cells in acute hepatitis C reinfection (dated by TCRdb to the early 2020s). With respect to the entire study: Both during acute infection and after viral clearance, the study profiled the TCRbeta repertoire of CD8+ T cells that were specific for the HCV NS3-1073 epitope. A handful of spontaneous resolvers contributed paired acute and follow-up samples. What the authors observed across the whole study: Because bulk sequencing covered only the TCRbeta chain, the alphabeta pairing of public clonotypes could not be determined. Around 12 public clonotypes were identified irrespective of outcome, and one of the public clonotypes used V04-02/J02-02. Diversity in the NS3-1073 specific repertoires was high, and no significant differences in diversity emerged among acute resolver, follow-up resolver and acute chronic samples. All groups showed preferential use of the TRBV04 and TRBV06 gene families, a pattern that overrepresentation in the naive pool did not explain. No follow-up repertoires were available for chronically infected subjects, since NS3-1073 specific cells were too rare to be sorted. Few CDR3 sequences were shared with other epitopes, and differences in sequencing approaches may have limited exact matching.

Its CDR3 holds 13 amino acids, cysteine through phenylalanine. This entry keeps only the CDR3 DNA: 39 bases, framed from base 1. Notes on this clone: What this receptor recognizes is not known. No much larger clone is present one base from it, and per-base qualities are unavailable.

Genomic DNA was extracted from FACS-sorted cells, and TCRbeta chain sequencing was performed through the commercial immunoSEQ service. As for how the authors treated the data: ImmunoSEQ Analyzer software v3.0 and R v3.5.1 were used to analyze the repertoire data. Only productive rearrangements were analyzed, because sequences with stop codons or out-of-frame rearrangements were removed. Simpson diversity, Shannon entropy, CDR3 length and nucleotide addition metrics were obtained from the sequencing provider. Clonotypes were grouped by frequency as dominant, sub-dominant, low or lowest abundance, and most analyses excluded clonotypes below 0.1%. A CDR3 amino acid clonotype was called public if the clonotype appeared in at least two subjects at a cumulative frequency of at least 0.5%. As stored in TCRdb, this immuneACCESS dataset retains in-frame rearrangements with V and J assigned. A fraction of the clones does not appear; measured against another copy, unresolved V genes explain less than half of the discrepancy, and the remainder lacks a known reason. That table gives V, J and clone size, and the DNA gave D and trimming. The sample table records more than 35,000 clones; 85% to 90% of these occur just once. The ten largest clones represent less than 0.6% of the sample.

The label giving this sample's time point can be read as: naive CD8 control sorted from an acute-time-point sample. Enrolled in the Montreal Hepatitis C Cohort (HEPCO) in Canada, the donors were people who inject drugs, and these donors were followed every 3 months. Acute primary HCV infection was defined as a positive HCV RNA or antibody test that came after a negative test within the prior 24 weeks. Antibodies against CD3, CD8 and CD45RO were used for surface staining, and dead cells were excluded with an aqua fixable dye. Roughly 6 subjects who developed chronic infection, defined as HCV RNA positivity at 24 weeks, were also included in the cohort. From thawed, previously cryostored peripheral blood mononuclear cells, CD8+ T cells were purified through negative selection performed by means of the MACS CD8+ T cell Isolation Kit. A BD FACSAria II cell sorter was used to sort the cells.

This chain is built from TRBV21-1 and TRBJ2-1; TRBD2, the table's D call, lacks a check against the DNA. TRBV21-1 is shown as a pseudogene. The sequence derives from a man younger than 45 with chronic hepatitis C. The sample taken for sequencing was naive CD8+ T cells from PBMCs. The sample's cell subset or site, from its label and the paper: sorted total naive CD45RO-negative CD8+ T cells. CDR3 reads: CASSSRGNNEQFF. The nucleotide sequence reads as follows: TGTGCCAGCAGCAGTAGAGGGAACAATGAGCAGTTCTTC.